The 26 T cell receptor beta chains in this list originate from one sample, sequenced in a study of monozygotic twins with cystic fibrosis. Clones were read by immunoSEQ multiplex PCR, and TCRdb kept only the in-frame ones, dropping some. The data show 30,000 to 40,000 clones, 96% seen once. The sample comprised blood. Source of these receptors: a girl aged 2 to 10 with cystic fibrosis.

The rearrangement joins TRBV18 to TRBJ2-3; TRBD2 aligns across 7 bases. With 3 bases clipped from V and 8 bases from J, the junction kept 8 bases outside the gene matches. CDR1 KGHSH and CDR2 LQKENI come from the germline V gene. This CDR3 contains 14 residues. The CDR3 DNA follows: TGTGCCAGCTCACCGGGGACTATCGATCCTACGCAGTATTTT. This gives the protein CASSPGTIDPTQYF.

The chain employs TRBV9 and TRBJ2-1, with 8 bases aligning to TRBD2. The V gene end was trimmed by 1 base and the J gene end by 5 bases; junction bases not matched to a gene: 2. Germline V CDR1 and CDR2: SGDLS, YYNGEE. The CDR3 covers 14 residues. The CDR3 loop reads CASSVTSGNNEQFF. Here the CDR3 DNA reads TGTGCCAGCAGCGTAACTAGCGGTAACAATGAGCAGTTCTTC.

V and J are TRBV5-1 and TRBJ2-7, with a possible D match to TRBD2 (7 bases). The CDR3 is 14 residues long. Germline CDR1 is SGHRS and CDR2 is YFSETQ. V lost 4 bases and J 4 bases, leaving 15 bases between the germline ends. This chain's CDR3 is CASSPEGGFYEQYF. In DNA, the CDR3 is TGCGCCAGCAGCCCTGAGGGGGGGTTTTACGAGCAGTACTTC. The full variable domain, with the rest looked up from reference TRBV5-1 and TRBJ2-7, is KAGVTQTPRYLIKTRGQQVTLSCSPISGHRSVSWYQQTPGQGLQFLFEYFSETQRNKGNFPGRFSGRQFSNSRSEMNVSTLELGDSALYLCASSPEGGFYEQYFGPGTRLTVT.

The genes are TRBV5-6 and TRBJ1-1, with D perhaps matching TRBD1 (5 bases). Per the germline V gene, CDR1 is SGHDT and CDR2 is YYEEEE. Trimming took off 4 bases at V and 1 base at J, with 11 bases between the two ends. CDR3 length equals 14 residues. The chain's CDR3 is CASSTGLGNTEAFF. For the CDR3, the DNA is TGTGCCAGCAGCACGGGACTGGGGAACACTGAAGCTTTCTTT.

The chain links TRBV25-1 to TRBJ1-4; unclear D gene. The CDR3 loop spans 14 amino acids. V was pared by 5 bases and J by 4 bases, with 11 bases between. Per the germline V gene, CDR1 is MGHDK and CDR2 is SYGVNS. CDR3 DNA sequence: TGTGCCAGCAGTTACCTCGACCATAATGAAAAACTGTTTTTT. It specifies CASSYLDHNEKLFF.

V usage is TRBV15 and J usage is TRBJ1-1; tentatively, D is TRBD1 (5 bases). The CDR3 spans 18 residues. V was clipped by 1 base and J by 3 bases, with 21 bases between them. The germline V gene has CDR1 LNHNV and CDR2 YYDKDF (reference sequence). CDR3 sequence (DNA): TGTGCCACCAGCAGAGGGGACCGGGGCCACATCTGGTACACTGAAGCTTTCTTT. Protein product: CATSRGDRGHIWYTEAFF.

J is TRBJ1-1 and V is TRBV19; 9 bases fit TRBD1. CDR3 length: 14 residues. CDR1 and CDR2 (germline): LNHDA, SQIVND (reference sequence). V lost 6 bases to trimming and J lost 4 bases; unmatched junction nucleotides: 6. Here the CDR3 reads CASSTTGGGTEAFF. DNA for the CDR3: TGTGCCAGTAGCACTACAGGGGGCGGCACTGAAGCTTTCTTT.

The chain links TRBV4-1 to TRBJ2-7; 7 nucleotides line up with TRBD1. CDR1 MGHRA and CDR2 YSYEKL come from the germline V gene. The CDR3 runs 15 residues. V gave up 6 bases and J gave up 1 base; unmatched junction bases: 9. The CDR3: CASSLHSGQSYEQYF. The CDR3 nucleotides are TGCGCCAGCAGTCTTCACTCGGGACAGTCCTACGAGCAGTACTTC.

This clone has a single count. The chain joins TRBV5-1 to TRBJ2-2, with TRBD2 matching over 7 bases. The V gene end was trimmed by 4 bases and the J gene end by 8 bases; junction bases not matched to a gene: 8. Per germline, CDR1 SGHRS and CDR2 YFSETQ. This CDR3 contains 14 residues. The CDR3 reads CASSLRLAAGELFF. The CDR3 DNA follows: TGCGCCAGCAGCCTCCGACTAGCCGCTGGGGAGCTGTTTTTT.

The chain carries TRBV7-2 and TRBJ2-7; 8 nucleotides line up with TRBD2. V shed 2 bases and J 5 bases; nucleotides not matched to a gene: 5. CDR1 is SGHTA and CDR2 is FQGNSA in the germline V gene. The CDR3 totals 14 residues. The CDR3 sequence is CASSLIGRADEQYF. In DNA, the CDR3 is TGTGCCAGCAGCTTAATCGGGAGGGCCGACGAGCAGTACTTC.

The rearrangement links TRBV7-6 to TRBJ1-2; no reliable D call. Deletions cut 2 bases from V and 8 bases from J, with 15 bases between. CDR3 length: 14 residues. Germline CDR1 is SGHVS and CDR2 is FNYEAQ. CDR3 coding DNA: TGTGCCAGCAGCTTAAATATCGGCCTCACGGGCTACACCTTC. Its protein product is CASSLNIGLTGYTF.

The rearrangement joins TRBV13 to TRBJ2-2; D gene ambiguous. The CDR3 runs 14 residues. Germline CDR1 is PRHDT and CDR2 is FYEKMQ (reference sequence). V lost 1 base to trimming and J lost 5 bases, with 8 bases between them. The CDR3 region is CASSLALGTGELFF. The DNA of the CDR3 is TGTGCCAGCAGCTTAGCACTTGGAACCGGGGAGCTGTTTTTT.

The rearrangement links TRBV7-9 to TRBJ2-7; D may be TRBD2 (6 bases). Germline V gives CDR1 SEHNR, CDR2 FQNEAQ (reference sequence). Trimming stripped 0 bases from V and 4 bases from J, with 16 bases between. This CDR3 region has 16 residues. The CDR3, as DNA: TGTGCCAGCAGCTTAGCATTACGGGAGTTCGAGTACGAGCAGTACTTC. This gives the protein CASSLALREFEYEQYF.

The rearrangement links TRBV9 to TRBJ2-1, with 7 bases fitting TRBD2. CDR1 and CDR2 (germline): SGDLS, YYNGEE. J lost 8 bases, V lost 6 bases, and 17 bases had no gene match. The CDR3 is made up of 16 amino acids. The CDR3 spells CASNDGAGVVRDEQFF. The CDR3, as DNA: TGTGCCAGCAACGACGGGGCGGGAGTGGTTAGGGATGAGCAGTTCTTC.

The rearrangement uses TRBV29-1 and TRBJ1-1; the D gene is possibly TRBD1 (5 bases). Trimming cost V 5 bases and J 1 base, with 11 bases left between them. CDR3 size: 13 residues. The germline gives CDR1 SQVTM, CDR2 ANQGSEA. The CDR3 region is CSVYRGKNTEAFF. The CDR3 bases are TGCAGCGTTTATCGGGGGAAGAACACTGAAGCTTTCTTT. The entire variable domain, with the rest obtained from reference TRBV29-1 and TRBJ1-1, is as follows: SAVISQKPSRDICQRGTSLTIQCQVDSQVTMMFWYRQQPGQSLTLIATANQGSEATYESGFVIDKFPISRPNLTFSTLTVSNMSPEDSSIYLCSVYRGKNTEAFFGQGTRLTVV.

The CDR3 DNA reads TGTGCCACCATCGGACTAGCGTTATACAATGAGCAGTTCTTC. It codes for CATIGLALYNEQFF. The chain employs TRBV28 and TRBJ2-1; 9 bases agree with TRBD2. CDR1 is MDHEN and CDR2 is SYDVKM in the germline V gene. Trimming removed 10 bases from V and 4 bases from J; junction bases left unmatched: 8. This CDR3 has 14 amino acids.

In this sample, this clone turned up once. This rearrangement joins TRBV5-1 to TRBJ1-1; 7 bases align to TRBD1. This CDR3 contains 15 residues. Trimming removed 0 bases from V and 6 bases from J; junction bases left unmatched: 8. Looked up from germline, CDR1 is SGHRS and CDR2 is YFSETQ. The CDR3 spells CASSLAVAGGPEAFF. The CDR3 DNA sequence: TGCGCCAGCAGCTTGGCCGTGGCAGGGGGACCTGAAGCTTTCTTT.

The chain is built from TRBV20-1 and TRBJ1-2, with D maybe TRBD1 (5 bases). This CDR3 is built from 9 residues. Trimming took 6 bases from V and 7 from J, leaving 6 bases between them. Germline V gives CDR1 DFQATT, CDR2 SNEGSKA (reference sequence). The CDR3 protein is CSAGGGYTF. CDR3 coding DNA: TGCAGTGCCGGGGGTGGCTACACCTTC.

The chain joins TRBV28 to TRBJ2-5; D unresolved. Germline-derived CDR1 and CDR2 are MDHEN and SYDVKM. The V and J ends lost 5 bases and 3 bases respectively, with 13 bases between them. The CDR3 has 14 residues. The CDR3 DNA is TGTGCCAGCAGTCTGCCTCACTCCGAAGAGACCCAGTACTTC. Protein sequence: CASSLPHSEETQYF. Looking up the rest from reference TRBV28 and TRBJ2-5 gives the full variable domain: DVKVTQSSRYLVKRTGEKVFLECVQDMDHENMFWYRQDPGLGLRLIYFSYDVKMKEKGDIPEGYSVSREKKERFSLILESASTNQTSMYLCASSLPHSEETQYFGPGTRLLVL.

Here the CDR3 DNA reads TGTGCCAGCAGCTTGGATGTTGGGGGCCCCACTGAAGCTTTCTTT. This sequence encodes CASSLDVGGPTEAFF. V usage is TRBV5-4 and J usage is TRBJ1-1; weak D call: TRBD1 (6 bases). Germline V gene sequence: CDR1 SGHNT, CDR2 YYREEE (reference sequence). Trimming pared 0 bases from V and 4 bases from J, leaving 13 bases between. This CDR3 is 15 amino acids long.

The chain has TRBV6-5 and TRBJ1-2; 10 bases match TRBD1. Unmatched junction bases numbered 6, after V lost 4 bases and J lost 7 bases. The CDR3 loop spans 14 amino acids. Germline-derived CDR1 and CDR2 are MNHEY and SVGAGI. The CDR3 is CASSSRDRGFGYTF. As DNA, the CDR3 is TGTGCCAGCAGTTCCCGGGACAGGGGTTTTGGCTACACCTTC.

The chain joins TRBV27 to TRBJ1-5, with a weak D call TRBD1 (6 bases). The V end was cut by 5 bases, the J end by 2 bases, with 10 bases between. From germline, CDR1 is MNHEY and CDR2 SMNVEV (reference sequence). CDR3 length equals 14 residues. The CDR3 region is CASSRGGGNQPQHF. CDR3 DNA: TGTGCCAGCAGTCGAGGGGGGGGCAATCAGCCCCAGCATTTT.

The V and J genes are TRBV28 and TRBJ1-5; tentatively, D is TRBD1 (5 bases). CDR3 length: 12 amino acids. Trimming stripped 6 bases from V and 3 bases from J, with 6 bases between. The V gene's germline CDR1 is MDHEN and CDR2 SYDVKM. This CDR3 is CASRGVNQPQHF. DNA for the CDR3: TGTGCCAGCAGGGGGGTCAATCAGCCCCAGCATTTT.

The CDR3 sequence is CASRFKGQGWVQPQHF. Written as DNA, the CDR3 is TGTGCCAGTAGATTCAAAGGACAGGGTTGGGTTCAGCCCCAGCATTTT. The J gene is TRBJ1-5, the V gene TRBV19, with 8 bases that match TRBD1. Germline trimming cut 6 bases from V and 6 bases from J; bases unmatched to any gene: 13. CDR1 and CDR2 from the germline V gene are LNHDA and SQIVND (reference sequence). The CDR3 has 16 residues.

The chain has TRBV15 and TRBJ2-6, with D possibly being TRBD1 (5 bases). This CDR3 comprises 16 residues. Trimming took 1 base from V and 0 from J, leaving 7 bases between them. The germline gives CDR1 LNHNV, CDR2 YYDKDF (reference sequence). In nucleotides, the CDR3 is TGTGCCACCAGCAGAGGACAGAGCTCTGGGGCCAACGTCCTGACTTTC. Amino acid sequence: CATSRGQSSGANVLTF.

This chain joins TRBV19 and TRBJ1-5; D unclear. Germline loops: CDR1 LNHDA, CDR2 SQIVND (reference sequence). The CDR3 length is 11 residues. V was trimmed by 3 bases and J by 11 bases, leaving 8 bases between them. CDR3 sequence: CASSIGVAQHF. CDR3 nucleotides: TGTGCCAGTAGTATTGGGGTCGCCCAGCATTTT. The full variable domain, in which reference TRBV19 and TRBJ1-5 provide the parts outside the CDR3, is DGGITQSPKYLFRKEGQNVTLSCEQNLNHDAMYWYRQDPGQGLRLIYYSQIVNDFQKGDIAEGYSVSREKKESFPLTVTSAQKNPTAFYLCASSIGVAQHFGDGTRLSIL.